The clone carrying this T cell receptor (beta chain) has a handful of counts. Its cognate antigen is unknown. The data stem from a study of regulatory T cells in long-lasting Graves disease. General study findings and limits: No thyroid tissue was studied; the work used peripheral blood only. It was possible that the small sample size reduced accuracy. Persistent Graves' patients showed less TCR diversity than newly diagnosed ones.

The CDR3 consists of 12 residues. Germline CDR1 reads DFQATT; CDR2 reads SNEGSKA (reference sequence). CDR3-region Arm-PCR and iRepertoire HTBI primers produced the TCR beta libraries. MiXCR, applied by TCRdb to the multiplex PCR reads, yields one record per CDR3 protein. Of hundreds of thousands of distinct CDR3 sequences in the sample, approximately 23% were seen once. Time point noted: persistent/refractory GD, antithyroid drugs over 5 years with positive TRAb. Researchers made the TCR library from RNA that was extracted from PBMCs. Sequenced material: peripheral blood mononuclear cells (PBMCs), taken when the disease was refractory, from a patient treated with antithyroid drugs. The chain joins TRBV20-1 to TRBJ2-7, with D tentatively TRBD2 (5 bases). The TCR sequence derives from a female donor with Graves disease. In DNA, the CDR3 is TGCAGCGCGATCCGGGGATCCTACGAGCAGTACTTC. Translating gives CSAIRGSYEQYF.